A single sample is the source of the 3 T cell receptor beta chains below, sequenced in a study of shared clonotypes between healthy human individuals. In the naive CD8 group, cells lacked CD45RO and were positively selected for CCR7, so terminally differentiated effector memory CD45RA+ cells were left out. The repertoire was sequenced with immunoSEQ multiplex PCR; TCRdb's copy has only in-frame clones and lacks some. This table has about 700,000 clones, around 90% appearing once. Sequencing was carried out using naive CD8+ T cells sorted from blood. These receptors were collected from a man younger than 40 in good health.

CDR3 sequence (DNA): TGTGCCAGCAGCTATGGACAGGGACCGAGGGAGCAGTACTTC. Residues: CASSYGQGPREQYF. The chain couples TRBV13 to TRBJ2-7; 8 nucleotides align to TRBD1. Trimming cost V 4 bases and J 7 bases; bases outside gene matches: 9. The length of the CDR3 is 14 residues. Germline lookup yields CDR1 PRHDT and CDR2 FYEKMQ (reference sequence).

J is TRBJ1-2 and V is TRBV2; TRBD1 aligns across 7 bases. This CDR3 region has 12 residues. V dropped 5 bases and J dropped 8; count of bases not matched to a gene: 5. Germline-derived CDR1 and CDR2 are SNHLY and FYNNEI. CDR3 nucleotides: TGTGCCAGCAGTTCGCGGACAGGCGGCTACACCTTC. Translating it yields CASSSRTGGYTF.

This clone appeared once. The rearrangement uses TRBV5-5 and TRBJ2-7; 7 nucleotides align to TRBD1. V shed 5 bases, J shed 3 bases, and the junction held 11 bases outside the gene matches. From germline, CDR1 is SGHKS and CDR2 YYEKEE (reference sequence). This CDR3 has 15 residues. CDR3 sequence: CASRDPGQTNYEQYF. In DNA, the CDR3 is TGTGCCAGCAGGGATCCGGGACAGACCAACTACGAGCAGTACTTC.